These 26 T cell receptor beta chains were all obtained from the same sample, sequenced in a study of blood T cell repertoires in COVID-19. Only in-frame clones appear in the TCRdb table, and some are missing; sequencing was by immunoSEQ multiplex PCR. This sample yields about 110,000 clones, of which around 83% are seen a single time; roughly 4.1% belongs to the top ten. Sequencing input: peripheral blood. These receptors were obtained from a woman between 70 and 85 years old with acute or convalescent COVID-19.

The genes are TRBV5-1 and TRBJ2-1; TRBD2 aligns across 14 bases. The CDR3 consists of 18 residues. After removal of 2 bases from V and 5 bases from J, the junction contained 9 bases not matched to a gene. The germline gives CDR1 SGHRS, CDR2 YFSETQ. This chain's CDR3 is CASSFRLAGGPLNNEQFF. CDR3 bases: TGCGCCAGCAGCTTCCGACTAGCGGGGGGGCCCTTAAACAATGAGCAGTTCTTC.

The rearrangement joins TRBV19 to TRBJ1-2; TRBD1 matches 7 bases. This CDR3 is 12 amino acids long. The V segment lost 9 bases and the J segment 4 bases; nucleotides outside the gene matches: 5. Germline V gene sequence: CDR1 LNHDA, CDR2 SQIVND (reference sequence). The CDR3, as DNA: TGTGCCAGCAATACAGGGGTCTATGGCTACACCTTC. Translated, it gives CASNTGVYGYTF.

The chain joins TRBV7-9 to TRBJ2-1; perhaps TRBD2 as D (5 bases). The CDR3 spans 19 residues. Germline assignment: CDR1 SEHNR and CDR2 FQNEAQ (reference sequence). V was clipped by 9 bases and J by 0 bases, with 27 bases between them. The CDR3 region has the DNA TGTGCCAGTTCGCTTTCCCCCGGGATGGGCCTCTCCTCCTACAATGAGCAGTTCTTC. This gives the protein CASSLSPGMGLSSYNEQFF. Using reference TRBV7-9 and TRBJ2-1 for the parts outside the CDR3, the full variable domain is DTGVSQNPRHKITKRGQNVTFRCDPISEHNRLYWYRQTLGQGPEFLTYFQNEAQLEKSRLLSDRFSAERPKGSFSTLEIQRTEQGDSAMYLCASSLSPGMGLSSYNEQFFGPGTRLTVL.

The chain recombines TRBV12-2 with TRBJ1-1; the listed D gene, TRBD1, was not tested against the DNA. TRBV12-2 is a pseudogene segment. There are 8 residues in the CDR3. DNA for the CDR3: TGTGCAACCCAGGGGGCTGACTTT. It codes for CATQGADF.

In this sample, this clone turned up once. This chain joins TRBV5-1 and TRBJ2-5; a weak D match, TRBD2 (5 bases). CDR1 is SGHRS and CDR2 is YFSETQ in the germline V gene. The CDR3 is 14 residues long. V was trimmed by 1 base and J by 5 bases, leaving 12 bases between them. CDR3 nucleotides: TGCGCCAGCAGCTTGTCACGGGGATCCGAGACCCAGTACTTC. It codes for CASSLSRGSETQYF. Variable domain in full (rest from reference TRBV5-1 and TRBJ2-5): KAGVTQTPRYLIKTRGQQVTLSCSPISGHRSVSWYQQTPGQGLQFLFEYFSETQRNKGNFPGRFSGRQFSNSRSEMNVSTLELGDSALYLCASSLSRGSETQYFGPGTRLLVL.

The CDR3 sequence is CATSDPPGRGSTDTQYF. The CDR3 region has the DNA TGTGCCACCAGTGACCCCCCTGGGCGGGGGAGCACAGATACGCAGTATTTT. The chain uses TRBV24-1 and TRBJ2-3, with TRBD2 matching over 7 bases. V lost 4 bases, J lost 0 bases, and 9 bases stayed unmatched. The CDR3 consists of 17 residues. Germline V gene lookup returns CDR1 KGHDR and CDR2 SFDVKD.

V usage is TRBV18 and J usage is TRBJ2-5, with D perhaps TRBD2 (5 bases). Trimming took off 5 bases at V and 2 bases at J, with 9 bases between the two ends. The CDR3 contains 13 residues. CDR1 and CDR2 from the germline V gene are KGHSH and LQKENI. The CDR3 loop reads CASSGGTQETQYF. The CDR3 nucleotides read TGTGCCAGCTCAGGAGGAACTCAAGAGACCCAGTACTTC.

The V and J genes are TRBV28 and TRBJ2-7, with 8 bases matching TRBD1. In germline, CDR1 is MDHEN, CDR2 SYDVKM. Trimming at V came to 6 bases and at J to 3 bases, leaving 7 bases not matched to a gene. The CDR3 contains 14 residues. The DNA of the CDR3 is TGTGCCAGCAGCTTACCCGACAGGGGCTACGAGCAGTACGTC. It codes for CASSLPDRGYEQYV.

This clone was found once. The chain joins TRBV15 to TRBJ2-5; TRBD2 might be the D (5 bases). Germline V gene data show CDR1 as LNHNV and CDR2 as YYDKDF (reference sequence). This CDR3 has 15 residues. V was trimmed by 1 base and J by 4 bases, leaving 13 bases between them. This CDR3 reads CATSRAPGDLETQYF. CDR3 bases: TGTGCCACCAGCAGAGCCCCCGGGGATTTAGAGACCCAGTACTTC.

This chain uses TRBV7-9 with TRBJ2-3; D call uncertain. Germline V lookup: CDR1 SEHNR, CDR2 FQNEAQ (reference sequence). Trimming cost V 5 bases and J 2 bases, with 8 bases left between them. The CDR3 covers 13 residues. The CDR3 loop is CASSPTITDTQYF. In DNA, the CDR3 is TGTGCCAGCAGCCCAACAATCACAGATACGCAGTATTTT.

The J gene is TRBJ2-4, the V gene TRBV28; 7 bases map to TRBD1. This CDR3 has 17 residues. After removal of 4 bases from V and 3 bases from J, the junction contained 12 bases not matched to a gene. Germline V gives CDR1 MDHEN, CDR2 SYDVKM. The DNA of the CDR3 is TGTGCCAGCAGTTCCCTCCGGTCGGACAGGAACAAAAACATTCAGTACTTC. Translation: CASSSLRSDRNKNIQYF.

The chain combines TRBV9 with TRBJ1-1; a possible D gene is TRBD1 (5 bases). This CDR3 contains 15 residues. The ends were cut back, 0 bases at V and 10 bases at J, with 19 bases in the middle. Germline V gives CDR1 SGDLS, CDR2 YYNGEE. Here the CDR3 DNA reads TGTGCCAGCAGCGTAGAAGGAGAGGGGACTCACCGAGCTTTCTTT. Translating gives CASSVEGEGTHRAFF.

The V call is TRBV2, the J call TRBJ1-2; TRBD1 matches 9 bases. CDR3 length equals 16 residues. Trimming removed 7 bases from V and 7 bases from J; junction bases left unmatched: 16. Germline CDR1 SNHLY, CDR2 FYNNEI. CDR3 bases: TGTGCCAGCATCACAAGCCGGGACAGGGTGGTGGGTGGCTACACCTTC. It yields the protein CASITSRDRVVGGYTF.

J is TRBJ1-1 and V is TRBV29-1; 8 bases fit TRBD1. Germline V gives CDR1 SQVTM, CDR2 ANQGSEA. J lost 1 base, V lost 6 bases, and 4 bases had no gene match. The CDR3 is 13 residues long. The CDR3 reads CSVQQGGNTEAFF. CDR3 sequence (DNA): TGCAGCGTCCAACAGGGGGGGAACACTGAAGCTTTCTTT.

This clone was seen a few times. V is TRBV28 and J is TRBJ1-2, with D maybe TRBD1 (6 bases). CDR3 length equals 11 residues. Trimming left V 5 bases short and J 7 bases short, with 8 bases between. The germline V gene encodes CDR1 MDHEN and CDR2 SYDVKM. CDR3 coding DNA: TGTGCCAGCAGTCGACAGGCTGGCTACACCTTC. Its protein product is CASSRQAGYTF.

Worth noting for this clone: Other DNA sequences of this sample code for an identical CDR3. The chain is built from TRBV9 and TRBJ2-2; 10 bases agree with TRBD2. The germline V gene encodes CDR1 SGDLS and CDR2 YYNGEE. There are 14 residues in the CDR3. With V trimmed by 2 bases and J by 6 bases, 1 base remained unmatched. The CDR3 here is CASSVGLAAGELFF. The CDR3 bases are TGTGCCAGCAGCGTCGGACTAGCGGCCGGGGAGCTGTTTTTT.

V gene TRBV9 combines with J gene TRBJ1-2; TRBD1 aligns across 8 bases. Germline assignment: CDR1 SGDLS and CDR2 YYNGEE. J lost 4 bases, V lost 0 bases, and 11 bases had no gene match. CDR3 length: 17 residues. CDR3 nucleotide sequence: TGTGCCAGCAGCGTAGAAGGCAGGGGGCGATTAGGCTATGGCTACACCTTC. Its protein is CASSVEGRGRLGYGYTF.

The CDR3 here is CASSQESRDFYGYTF. The CDR3 DNA follows: TGTGCCAGCAGCCAAGAATCCCGGGACTTCTATGGCTACACCTTC. V usage is TRBV14 and J usage is TRBJ1-2; the D gene is possibly TRBD1 (5 bases). Germline CDR1 and CDR2: SGHDN and FVKESK. The CDR3 runs to 15 residues. V was shortened by 0 bases and J by 4 bases, with 12 bases between the two germline ends.

The rearrangement links TRBV9 to TRBJ1-1; D not resolved. Looked up from germline, CDR1 is SGDLS and CDR2 is YYNGEE. The CDR3 runs 12 residues. V was shortened by 4 bases and J by 5 bases, with 9 bases between the two germline ends. CDR3 coding DNA: TGTGCCAGCAGCATCGAGGGTACTGAAGCTTTCTTT. This codes for CASSIEGTEAFF. The entire variable domain, with the rest obtained from reference TRBV9 and TRBJ1-1, is as follows: DSGVTQTPKHLITATGQRVTLRCSPRSGDLSVYWYQQSLDQGLQFLIQYYNGEERAKGNILERFSAQQFPDLHSELNLSSLELGDSALYFCASSIEGTEAFFGQGTRLTVV.

The V and J genes are TRBV5-4 and TRBJ2-5; D is uncertain. CDR1 is SGHNT and CDR2 is YYREEE in the germline V gene (reference sequence). This CDR3 has 12 residues. V was clipped by 4 bases and J by 3 bases, with 7 bases between them. CDR3 nucleotide sequence: TGTGCCAGCAGCCCCCGAGAAGAGACCCAGTACTTC. It translates to CASSPREETQYF.

The V and J genes are TRBV9 and TRBJ2-1, with 9 positions matching TRBD1. V dropped 4 bases and J dropped 2; count of bases not matched to a gene: 7. Per germline, CDR1 SGDLS and CDR2 YYNGEE. The CDR3 extends over 16 amino acids. The CDR3, as DNA: TGTGCCAGCAGCTTGCAGACAGGGGGAGCCTACAATGAGCAGTTCTTC. Encoded protein: CASSLQTGGAYNEQFF.

The CDR3 DNA is TGTGCCTGGAGTGCGCCGACAGGGGGTCGAGAAAAACTGTTTTTT. Its translation is CAWSAPTGGREKLFF. The rearrangement joins TRBV30 to TRBJ1-4; 9 bases align to TRBD1. This CDR3 is built from 15 residues. Germline trimming cut 1 base from V and 8 bases from J; bases unmatched to any gene: 8. The germline gives CDR1 GTSNPN, CDR2 SVGIG (reference sequence).

The rearrangement uses TRBV28 and TRBJ1-6; D unclear. V dropped 7 bases and J dropped 0 bases, with 7 bases sitting between them. The length of the CDR3 is 14 residues. CDR1 is MDHEN, CDR2 SYDVKM, per germline. The CDR3 nucleotides read TGTGCCAGCATACAGAGCTCCTATAATTCACCCCTCCACTTT. Its translation: CASIQSSYNSPLHF.

The chain employs TRBV7-3 and TRBJ1-3; 9 nucleotides line up with TRBD1. This CDR3 contains 15 residues. Trimming removed 5 bases from V and 2 bases from J; junction bases left unmatched: 4. CDR1 and CDR2 (germline): SGHTA, FQGTGA. The CDR3 DNA sequence: TGTGCCAGCAGCAGAACAGGGGGCGCTGGAAACACCATATATTTT. Translation gives CASSRTGGAGNTIYF. The full variable domain, its missing parts supplied by reference TRBV7-3 and TRBJ1-3, is GAGVSQTPSNKVTEKGKYVELRCDPISGHTALYWYRQSLGQGPEFLIYFQGTGAADDSGLPNDRFFAVRPEGSVSTLKIQRTERGDSAVYLCASSRTGGAGNTIYFGEGSWLTVV.

The chain links TRBV11-2 to TRBJ2-5; perhaps TRBD1 as D (5 bases). This CDR3 has 15 residues. Germline V gene sequence: CDR1 SGHAT, CDR2 FQNNGV. The V gene lost 1 base and the J gene lost 2 bases, with 11 bases spanning the gap. CDR3 loop: CASSLVLGPQETQYF. CDR3 bases: TGTGCCAGCAGCTTAGTTTTGGGGCCTCAAGAGACCCAGTACTTC.

By sample share, this clone is medium-sized (0.01 to 0.1%). V and J are TRBV4-3 and TRBJ1-1, with D perhaps TRBD1 (5 bases). V lost 0 bases to trimming and J lost 3 bases, with 8 bases between them. Germline assignment: CDR1 LGHNA and CDR2 YSLEER. The CDR3 runs to 14 residues. CDR3 bases: TGCGCCAGCAGCCAAGACAGGGTATACACTGAAGCTTTCTTT. Translated, it gives CASSQDRVYTEAFF.